This T cell receptor beta chain came from a study of T cells in Graves' hyperthyroidism and ophthalmopathy. Study observations and caveats: Most thyroid clonotypes with frequency above 0.001 were detected in blood.

Details on this clonotype: Its antigen is unknown.

Pregnant or lactating patients were excluded, as were those with uncontrolled infection or other autoimmune disease. V gave up 5 bases and J gave up 3 bases, with 8 bases separating them. This CDR3 has 13 amino acids. Germline assignment: CDR1 LNHNV and CDR2 YYDKDF (reference sequence). Amplification of TCR beta CDR3 regions used RNA as the template. The HTBI primer set drove a first-round RT-PCR of the TCR CDR3. TCRdb processed the multiplex PCR reads anew with MiXCR; each CDR3 protein has one entry. Of more than 500,000 distinct CDR3 sequences listed, around 16% were seen once; the top ten hold about 29%.

The sequence was obtained from a woman in her 30s with Graves' ophthalmopathy. The chain couples TRBV15 to TRBJ2-1, with D tentatively TRBD1 (5 bases). Sequencing was performed on blood. The CDR3 protein is CATSFQGYNEQFF. The CDR3, as DNA: TGTGCCACCAGCTTCCAGGGCTACAATGAGCAGTTCTTC.